This entry describes one T cell receptor beta chain. How the authors handled the data: Cell counts per sample came from amplifying reference gene primers. Method: immunoSEQ multiplex PCR; TCRdb's copy keeps in-frame clones and lacks some. For V, J and clone size, that table is used; D and trimming come from the DNA. The table lists about 73,000 clones, approximately 89% of them singletons. V shed 5 bases and J shed 8 bases, with 22 bases lying between them. The CDR3 covers 16 residues. CDR1 and CDR2 from the germline V gene are SGHTA and FQGTGA. The data originate from a study of blood T cell repertoires in COVID-19. Turning to the study itself: Acute and convalescent COVID-19 specimens originated in the United States, Italy and Spain. T cells, B-cell-depleted T cells, or PBMCs provided the cDNA or gDNA that served as material.

The chain combines TRBV7-3 with TRBJ2-1; D gene uncertain. The TCR comes from an elderly man with acute or convalescent COVID-19. The material sequenced was peripheral blood. The CDR3 loop is CASSRLSTSSSHEQFF. The CDR3 DNA sequence: TGTGCCAGCAGCCGCCTCTCCACATCCTCGTCCCATGAGCAGTTCTTC.